Shown below are 28 T cell receptor beta chains from a single sample sequenced in a study of blood T cell repertoires in COVID-19. Sequenced by immunoSEQ multiplex PCR; TCRdb stores in-frame clones only, minus some. This table has 200,000 to 300,000 clones, about 87% appearing once. Material for sequencing was peripheral blood. These receptors were collected from a human donor in a cohort sampled during active COVID-19.

The chain has TRBV10-3 and TRBJ1-5; the D gene is possibly TRBD1 (5 bases). Germline V CDR1 and CDR2: ENHRY, SYGVKD. Trimming stripped 6 bases from V and 4 bases from J, with 10 bases between. The CDR3 runs to 13 residues. The CDR3 spells CAIRSTENQPQHF. The CDR3 region has the DNA TGTGCCATCAGATCGACAGAAAATCAGCCCCAGCATTTT.

The V and J genes are TRBV4-1 and TRBJ2-7, with 8 bases lining up with TRBD1. Trimming removed 2 bases from V and 3 bases from J; junction bases left unmatched: 6. The CDR3 runs 15 residues. Per germline, CDR1 MGHRA and CDR2 YSYEKL. The CDR3 sequence is CASSQPWTGSYEQYF. For the CDR3, the DNA is TGCGCCAGCAGCCAACCCTGGACAGGGAGCTACGAGCAGTACTTC.

The chain combines TRBV6-5 with TRBJ2-7; 8 bases align to TRBD1. Germline assignment: CDR1 MNHEY and CDR2 SVGAGI. This CDR3 has 15 amino acids. Trimming cost V 2 bases and J 5 bases; bases outside gene matches: 8. The CDR3 spells CASSYERTGSNEQYF. In nucleotides, the CDR3 is TGTGCCAGCAGTTACGAGCGGACAGGGAGCAACGAGCAGTACTTC.

The rearrangement links TRBV2 to TRBJ1-1, with 11 bases aligning to TRBD1. The V gene's germline CDR1 is SNHLY and CDR2 FYNNEI. The junction had 3 bases not matched to a gene; V was cut back by 3 bases and J by 6 bases. The CDR3 is 14 amino acids. This chain's CDR3 is CASSDWTGGSEAFF. In nucleotides, the CDR3 is TGTGCCAGCAGTGATTGGACAGGGGGCTCTGAAGCTTTCTTT.

The CDR3 nucleotides read TGCAGCGTTCAAACCGGGACAGGGACTGAAAAACTGTTTTTT. It encodes CSVQTGTGTEKLFF. The rearrangement uses TRBV29-1 and TRBJ1-4; 9 bases are a match to TRBD1. From germline, CDR1 is SQVTM and CDR2 ANQGSEA. The CDR3 extends over 14 amino acids. V lost 5 bases to trimming and J lost 7 bases; unmatched junction nucleotides: 8. The whole variable domain, remainder taken from reference TRBV29-1 and TRBJ1-4, is SAVISQKPSRDICQRGTSLTIQCQVDSQVTMMFWYRQQPGQSLTLIATANQGSEATYESGFVIDKFPISRPNLTFSTLTVSNMSPEDSSIYLCSVQTGTGTEKLFFGSGTQLSVL.

The chain couples TRBV21-1 to TRBJ1-5; the tabulated D call, TRBD1, remains unverified against the DNA. TRBV21-1 has pseudogene status. The CDR3 length is 18 residues. The CDR3 bases are TGTGCCAGCAGTCCGGACAGAGAGGAGAGGGTGGGCAATCAGCCCCAGCATTTT. It yields the protein CASSPDREERVGNQPQHF.

Written as DNA, the CDR3 is TGTGCCAGTAGTATTGGGAGACGGGAGACCCAGTACTTC. Amino acids: CASSIGRRETQYF. The rearrangement links TRBV19 to TRBJ2-5; possible D gene TRBD2, 5 bases. CDR3 size: 13 residues. Between the trimmed V and J ends, which lost 3 bases and 5 bases, there was a span of 10 bases. Per germline, CDR1 LNHDA and CDR2 SQIVND (reference sequence).

The chain links TRBV4-3 to TRBJ2-7, with D unclear. Deletions cut 0 bases from V and 5 bases from J, with 8 bases between. Germline V gives CDR1 LGHNA, CDR2 YSLEER. The CDR3 runs to 13 residues. The CDR3 is CASSQEEFHEQYF. CDR3 bases: TGCGCCAGCAGCCAAGAGGAGTTCCACGAGCAGTACTTC.

This clone was recorded a few times. CDR3 sequence (DNA): TGTGCCAGCAGTAACCCAGGGTTTTCTGAAGCTTTCTTT. Protein: CASSNPGFSEAFF. J is TRBJ1-1 and V is TRBV6-5; possible D gene TRBD1, 5 bases. This CDR3 region has 13 residues. Germline V lookup: CDR1 MNHEY, CDR2 SVGAGI. With 5 bases removed from V and 6 bases from J, the gap between germline ends came to 13 bases.

The chain joins TRBV27 to TRBJ2-2; no definite D call. Per germline, CDR1 MNHEY and CDR2 SMNVEV (reference sequence). The CDR3 runs to 13 residues. V dropped 6 bases and J dropped 4 bases, with 9 bases sitting between them. Here the CDR3 DNA reads TGTGCCAGCAGCCGGTTTAGCACCGGGGAGCTGTTTTTT. It encodes CASSRFSTGELFF.

The rearrangement links TRBV6-2 or TRBV6-3 to TRBJ2-1; D gene ambiguous. Looked up from germline, CDR1 is MNHEY and CDR2 is SVGEGT. The V gene lost 2 bases and the J gene lost 10 bases, with 12 bases spanning the gap. There are 13 residues in the CDR3. Here the CDR3 reads CASSYGETYEQFF. Here the CDR3 DNA reads TGTGCCAGCAGTTACGGTGAGACATACGAGCAGTTCTTC.

This chain links TRBV24-1 with TRBJ1-2, with D hard to call. This CDR3 is 14 amino acids long. The germline CDR1 and CDR2 sequences are KGHDR and SFDVKD. Trimming removed 9 bases at V and 8 bases at J, with 21 bases between. DNA for the CDR3: TGTGCCACCGAAAAGGACGGCCTTGGGGAGGGCTACACCTTC. Residues: CATEKDGLGEGYTF.

The J gene is TRBJ1-1, the V gene TRBV5-1; D is perhaps TRBD1 (5 bases). Trimming stripped 7 bases from V and 1 base from J, with 17 bases between. CDR3 length equals 15 residues. Germline V gives CDR1 SGHRS, CDR2 YFSETQ. The CDR3: CASREWSTANTEAFF. The CDR3 bases are TGCGCCAGCCGGGAGTGGTCGACAGCGAACACTGAAGCTTTCTTT.

This clone was seen just once. V and J are TRBV6-6 and TRBJ1-2; D gene ambiguous. The V end lost 0 bases, the J end lost 1 base, and 6 bases lay between the germline ends. Germline assignment: CDR1 MNHNY and CDR2 SVGAGI (reference sequence). The CDR3 extends over 14 amino acids. The CDR3 here is CASSYSEVNYGYTF. The CDR3 bases are TGTGCCAGCAGTTACTCTGAGGTTAACTATGGCTACACCTTC.

This chain connects TRBV5-5 to TRBJ2-2; D is undetermined. The CDR3 runs 14 residues. Germline assignment: CDR1 SGHKS and CDR2 YYEKEE (reference sequence). V lost 0 bases and J lost 3, with 6 bases in between. The CDR3 DNA follows: TGTGCCAGCAGCTTGGGCCAGTACACCGGGGAGCTGTTTTTT. Its translation is CASSLGQYTGELFF.

The V and J genes are TRBV6-4 and TRBJ1-2; D perhaps matches TRBD1 (5 bases). V dropped 6 bases and J dropped 2 bases, with 16 bases sitting between them. Germline V lookup: CDR1 MRHNA, CDR2 SNTAGT. The CDR3 sequence is 15 residues long. The CDR3 protein is CASRLGMGPNYGYTF. The CDR3 DNA follows: TGTGCCAGCAGGTTGGGTATGGGGCCAAACTATGGCTACACCTTC.

The chain has TRBV5-6 and TRBJ2-7; the D gene is possibly TRBD2 (5 bases). Germline V gene lookup returns CDR1 SGHDT and CDR2 YYEEEE. The V end was cut by 4 bases, the J end by 5 bases, with 16 bases between. The CDR3 contains 14 residues. The CDR3, as DNA: TGTGCCAGCAGCCAGCGGAGGAGCCCCCACGAGCAGTACTTC. Translated: CASSQRRSPHEQYF.

This chain uses TRBV5-1 with TRBJ2-3; TRBD2 agrees at 14 bases. Germline lookup yields CDR1 SGHRS and CDR2 YFSETQ. The CDR3 runs 18 residues. The ends lost 3 bases at V and 0 bases at J; junction bases unmatched: 6. CDR3 nucleotides: TGCGCCAGCAGCTCCGGACTAGCGGGAGGTGTAAGCACAGATACGCAGTATTTT. This translates into CASSSGLAGGVSTDTQYF.

V gene TRBV5-1 combines with J gene TRBJ2-3, with D tentatively TRBD2 (6 bases). The CDR3 totals 14 residues. Trimming took off 3 bases at V and 0 bases at J, with 8 bases between the two ends. Germline lookup yields CDR1 SGHRS and CDR2 YFSETQ. CDR3 protein: CASSSGVSTDTQYF. The CDR3 DNA is TGCGCCAGCAGCTCGGGAGTTAGCACAGATACGCAGTATTTT.

This rearrangement joins TRBV13 to TRBJ1-1, with a possible D match to TRBD1 (6 bases). In germline, CDR1 is PRHDT, CDR2 FYEKMQ (reference sequence). CDR3 length equals 13 residues. Deletions cut 5 bases from V and 4 bases from J, with 11 bases between. DNA for the CDR3: TGTGCCAGCAGCAAGAGGACAGCCACTGAAGCTTTCTTT. Its translation: CASSKRTATEAFF.

This clone was found once. The same CDR3 can be traced to other DNA sequences in this sample. The V call is TRBV6-5, the J call TRBJ2-7, with 7 bases that match TRBD1. The CDR3 totals 13 residues. The germline V gene has CDR1 MNHEY and CDR2 SVGAGI. J was trimmed by 1 base and V by 7 bases; bases with no gene match: 4. The CDR3 DNA sequence: TGTGCCAGCAAACTGGGACAGTCCTACGAGCAGTACTTC. It yields the protein CASKLGQSYEQYF.

The V call is TRBV7-8, the J call TRBJ1-4; 10 bases map to TRBD1. CDR3 length: 16 amino acids. In germline, CDR1 is SGHVS, CDR2 FQNEAQ. The J segment lost 3 bases and the V segment lost 6 bases, leaving 7 bases of the junction unmatched. CDR3 in DNA: TGTGCCAGCAGTACAGACAGGGGGCAGTCTAATGAAAAACTGTTTTTT. This translates into CASSTDRGQSNEKLFF.

Points on this clone: With a much larger clone just one base away, this may be a read error. The chain carries TRBV19 and TRBJ2-6, with a possible D match to TRBD1 (7 bases). CDR3 size: 18 residues. Germline lookup yields CDR1 LNHDA and CDR2 SQIVND (reference sequence). CDR3 region: CASSAYRGGLSGANVPTF. For the CDR3, the DNA is TGTGCCAGTAGTGCCTACAGGGGTGGACTATCTGGGGCCAACGTCCCGACTTTC.

This chain links TRBV7-2 with TRBJ2-3; D might be TRBD2 (6 bases). Trimming stripped 5 bases from V and 5 bases from J, with 17 bases between. CDR1 and CDR2 from the germline V gene are SGHTA and FQGNSA. The CDR3 is made up of 15 amino acids. CDR3 DNA sequence: TGTGCCAGCAGCCATAAGATCGGGGGTTTAGATACGCAGTATTTT. This sequence encodes CASSHKIGGLDTQYF.

This chain uses TRBV9 with TRBJ1-4; TRBD1 matches 8 bases. This CDR3 comprises 14 residues. The germline CDR1 and CDR2 sequences are SGDLS and YYNGEE. V was pared by 4 bases and J by 8 bases, with 7 bases of the junction left unmatched. DNA of the CDR3: TGTGCCAGCAGCCAAGGACAGGGCAGAGAAAAACTGTTTTTT. It translates to CASSQGQGREKLFF.

This clone was seen only a few times. The chain uses TRBV11-2 and TRBJ1-4; weak D call: TRBD1 (5 bases). CDR3 size: 15 residues. Germline CDR1 SGHAT, CDR2 FQNNGV. V was shortened by 3 bases and J by 4 bases, with 12 bases between the two germline ends. CDR3 sequence reads: CASSLGGNNNEKLFF. The DNA for the CDR3 is TGTGCCAGCAGCTTGGGGGGGAATAATAATGAAAAACTGTTTTTT.

The gene calls are TRBV3-1 (or the pseudogene TRBV3-2) and TRBJ2-1; D is possibly TRBD1 (6 bases). The V and J ends lost 0 bases and 4 bases respectively, with 10 bases between them. This CDR3 region has 15 residues. The germline gives CDR1 LGHDT, CDR2 YNNKEL (reference sequence). The CDR3 here is CASSQDRTAYNEQFF. In DNA, the CDR3 is TGTGCCAGCAGCCAAGATCGGACAGCTTACAATGAGCAGTTCTTC.

This chain links TRBV6-5 with TRBJ2-2; the match to TRBD2 covers 8 bases. The CDR3 is made up of 14 amino acids. Germline CDR1 reads MNHEY; CDR2 reads SVGAGI. J lost 4 bases, V lost 11 bases, and 9 bases had no gene match. The CDR3 nucleotides read TGTGCCGCTGCGGGACTAGGGGGCACCGGGGAGCTGTTTTTT. The encoded protein is CAAAGLGGTGELFF.